A single TCR beta chain is shown here with its context. The data are from a study of blood T cell repertoires in COVID-19. Study details: From the United States, Italy and Spain came samples of acute and convalescent COVID-19. Nucleic acid was either cDNA or gDNA, and it came from T cells, B-cell-depleted T cells, or PBMCs.

This CDR3 comprises 15 residues. The germline V gene has CDR1 MNHNY and CDR2 SVGAGI (reference sequence). J was trimmed by 6 bases and V by 8 bases; bases with no gene match: 12. Original methodology: By means of reference gene primer amplification, nucleated cell counts were estimated. Profiled with immunoSEQ multiplex PCR; TCRdb holds only in-frame clones, not every one. V and J calls and clone size are as listed in that table; D and trimming were resolved from the DNA. The sample holds approximately 94,000 clones, more than 75% seen once. This chain connects TRBV6-6 to TRBJ2-1, with TRBD1 matching over 8 bases. The origin of this receptor is a woman older than 75 with active COVID-19. The sample consisted of peripheral blood. The CDR3 is CASSFPGQGGNEQFF. The CDR3 bases are TGTGCCAGCTCCTTTCCCGGACAGGGAGGCAATGAGCAGTTCTTC.